Listed below are T cell receptor beta chains from one sample, sequenced in a study of cytomegalovirus exposure and HLA in healthy donors. Clones were sequenced by immunoSEQ multiplex PCR, and TCRdb holds only the in-frame ones, with some missing. Counted here are more than 55,000 clones, nearly 90% occurring once; the ten biggest clones make up 15%. Material for sequencing was PBMCs. These receptors originate from a woman aged 18-35 years in good health and CMV-seronegative. The CDR3 runs from the conserved cysteine through the conserved F or W. Each record gives: D gene, J gene, V gene, clone size, CDR3 DNA, CDR3 protein. D genes are given only for firm matches. Clone size is not always given. Where it is, it says once, few, many or a class for expanded clones.

>TRBD2|TRBJ2-1|TRBV4-2|once
TGTGCCAGCAGCCAGCTGGCGGGAGAGTACAATGAGCAGTTCTTC
CASSQLAGEYNEQFF
>TRBD2|TRBJ2-1|TRBV9|-
TGTGCCAGCAGCGTAGTTGGGACTAGTTATGAGCAGTTCTTC
CASSVVGTSYEQFF
>TRBD2|TRBJ2-1|TRBV4-1|-
TGCGCCAGCAGCCAAGATCTTGGGATAGCGGGGGGTTCCAATGAGCAGTTCTTC
CASSQDLGIAGGSNEQFF
>TRBD1|TRBJ2-5|TRBV5-1|-
TGCGCCAGCACCCCCGGCCCTACAGGGGTTGGGGAGACCCAGTACTTC
CASTPGPTGVGETQYF
>-|TRBJ1-2|TRBV5-4|-
TGTGCCAGCAGCCCGGCGGGGCAGAGTGGCTACACCTTC
CASSPAGQSGYTF
>-|TRBJ2-1|TRBV7-9|-
TGTGCCAGCAGCCCTAGGGGGGGAGCTTACAATGAGCAGTTCTTC
CASSPRGGAYNEQFF
>-|TRBJ1-1|TRBV5-1|-
TGCGCCAGCAGCCCCCGGGAGGGTATGAACACTGAAGCTTTCTTT
CASSPREGMNTEAFF
>-|TRBJ1-4|TRBV6-5|-
TGTGCCAGCAGTTTCCTCAGGGGCCTGCGTAATGAAAAACTGTTTTTT
CASSFLRGLRNEKLFF
>-|TRBJ1-1|TRBV30|-
TGTGCCGTCGGGAGGTTTGAGGGCACTGAAGCTTTCTTT
CAVGRFEGTEAFF
>-|TRBJ2-6|TRBV27|once
TGTGCCAGCAGTTTAGAGGGACTGCCTTCCTCTGGGGCCAACGTCCTGACTTTC
CASSLEGLPSSGANVLTF
>-|TRBJ1-1|TRBV12-5|-
TGTGCTAGTGCCCCGGGGAACCTGACTGAAGCTTTCTTT
CASAPGNLTEAFF
>-|TRBJ2-7|TRBV7-9|-
TGTGCCAGCACCGGGGAACGTTCCTACGAGCAGTACTTC
CASTGERSYEQYF
>-|TRBJ1-6|TRBV30|-
TGTGCCTGGAATTTACGAGAGGATTCACCCCTCCACTTT
CAWNLREDSPLHF
>-|TRBJ2-3|TRBV7-8|-
TGTGCCAGTGGAATTAGCCGCAGCACAGATACGCAGTATTTT
CASGISRSTDTQYF
>TRBD1|TRBJ1-5|TRBV11-2|-
TGTGCCAGCAGCTTAGGACCTGCCGGGACAGCCCAGCCCCAGCATTTT
CASSLGPAGTAQPQHF
>TRBD2|TRBJ2-1|TRBV7-6|-
TGTGCCAGCAGCCCGACCGGTAGCGGGGCTTGGGGGAATGAGCAGTTCTTC
CASSPTGSGAWGNEQFF
>TRBD2|TRBJ2-3|TRBV30|-
TGTGCCTGGAGTGTGGTAGCGGGGGGCCGGACAGATACGCAGTATTTT
CAWSVVAGGRTDTQYF
>TRBD2|TRBJ2-7|TRBV28|-
TGTGCCAGCAGCGTTGGGACTAGCGGGAGCGTGGTCTACGAGCAGTACTTC
CASSVGTSGSVVYEQYF
>-|TRBJ1-5|TRBV19|-
TGTGCCAGTAGTGGAGGTGAGGGCCAGCCCCAGCATTTT
CASSGGEGQPQHF
>TRBD1|TRBJ2-7|TRBV27|-
TGTGCCAGCAGTTTGGGGGGACAGGGCTACGAGCAGTACTTC
CASSLGGQGYEQYF
>TRBD2|TRBJ2-1|TRBV2|-
TGTGCCAGCGGGTGGGGAGCGGGAACGGCACAGATCGAGGGCGCTGAGCAGTTCTTC
CASGWGAGTAQIEGAEQFF
>-|TRBJ1-5|TRBV10-3|few
TGTGCCATCAGTGAAGTGGCCTTTAGCAATCAGCCCCAGCATTTT
CAISEVAFSNQPQHF
>TRBD1|TRBJ2-2|TRBV2|-
TGTGCCAGCAACAGGGGGATCGCCGGGGAGCTGTTTTTT
CASNRGIAGELFF
>-|TRBJ1-1|TRBV19|-
TGTGCCAGTAGAGGCCAGGGATACACTGAAGCTTTCTTT
CASRGQGYTEAFF
>TRBD1|TRBJ1-5|TRBV28|-
TGTGCCAGCAGTCCTTCAGGGCAGGGGGCAAGTCAGCCCCAGCATTTT
CASSPSGQGASQPQHF
>-|TRBJ1-5|TRBV19|-
TGTGCCAGTAGTATGACACACTCGCCCAATCAGCCCCAGCATTTT
CASSMTHSPNQPQHF
>-|TRBJ2-5|TRBV25-1|-
TGTGCCAGCAGTGAAGTTCCCAGAGAGACCCAGTACTTC
CASSEVPRETQYF
>-|TRBJ1-1|TRBV5-6|few
TGTGCCAGCAGCTTGTCGTTGAACACTGAAGCTTTCTTT
CASSLSLNTEAFF
>-|TRBJ2-3|TRBV19|-
TGTGCCAGTAGCCCGACTAGCACAGATACGCAGTATTTT
CASSPTSTDTQYF
>-|TRBJ2-2|TRBV7-9|-
TGTGCCAGCAGCGCTACAGCGAACACCGGGGAGCTGTTTTTT
CASSATANTGELFF
>-|TRBJ1-4|TRBV28|once
TGTGCCACTCCCCATACCCCAGGGGTCCATGAAAAACTGTTTTTT
CATPHTPGVHEKLFF
>-|TRBJ2-5|TRBV14|-
TGTGCCAGCAGCCAAGGGCGGGATGAGACCCAGTACTTC
CASSQGRDETQYF
>TRBD1|TRBJ1-5|TRBV6-5|-
TGTGCCAGCGCCCGGGACAGAAAGCGAAATCAGCCCCAGCATTTT
CASARDRKRNQPQHF
>-|TRBJ2-1|TRBV19|-
TGTGCCAGTAGTATGGGGCACGCAGATGAGCAGTTCTTC
CASSMGHADEQFF
>TRBD1|TRBJ2-6|TRBV30|-
TGTGCCTGGAAGAGGGGGCCGATGGGTTCTGGGGCCAACGTCCTGACTTTC
CAWKRGPMGSGANVLTF
>-|TRBJ1-1|TRBV5-1|-
TGCGCCAGCAGTCCCAGGGGAAGAACTGAAGCTTTCTTT
CASSPRGRTEAFF
>TRBD1|TRBJ2-5|TRBV10-3|-
TGTGCCATCAGTGACTCAGGGGGCCAAGAGACCCAGTACTTC
CAISDSGGQETQYF
>TRBD1|TRBJ2-7|TRBV7-9|-
TGTGCCAGCAGCTTAGACGGGACAGGGGCGCGATACGAGCAGTACTTC
CASSLDGTGARYEQYF
>TRBD1|TRBJ1-2|TRBV5-1|-
TGCGCCAGCAGCTTGTTAGGGGGCTTCGATGGCTACACCTTC
CASSLLGGFDGYTF
>-|TRBJ1-1|TRBV5-6|once
TGTGCCAGCAGCTTGGGTACCGGGACTGAAGCTTTCTTT
CASSLGTGTEAFF
>-|TRBJ1-4|TRBV18|once
TGTGCCAGCTCCCCCTCGTCCAGGAACAATGAAAAACTGTTTTTT
CASSPSSRNNEKLFF
>TRBD1|TRBJ1-2|TRBV5-8|-
TGTGCCAGCAGCTTGTTTATCGGGACAGCTTCCCATTATGGCTACACCTTC
CASSLFIGTASHYGYTF
>-|TRBJ2-7|TRBV28|-
TGTGCCAGCAGAGACATGCAGGTGCGAGAGCAGTACTTC
CASRDMQVREQYF
>-|TRBJ1-1|TRBV9|few
TGTGCCAGCAGCCCCAGGACTGGGATGGCCTTTCCTCGGGCTTTCTTT
CASSPRTGMAFPRAFF
>TRBD2|TRBJ2-1|TRBV11-3|few
TGTGCCAGCAGCCTAAGCGGGGGGGCCGTGGCTGAGCAGTTCTTC
CASSLSGGAVAEQFF
>-|TRBJ1-5|TRBV9|few
TGTGCCAGCAGCGACCGGGACACCCATCAGCCCCAGCATTTT
CASSDRDTHQPQHF
>TRBD2|TRBJ2-2|TRBV5-1|-
TGCGCCAGCAGCTTGGCGGGGGGGTCGAACACCGGGGAGCTGTTTTTT
CASSLAGGSNTGELFF
>-|TRBJ2-5|TRBV18|-
TGTGCCAGCTCACCACAGAATGGCAGGGTAGGAGAGACCCAGTACTTC
CASSPQNGRVGETQYF
>-|TRBJ1-3|TRBV4-1|-
TGCGCCAGCAGCCAAGATCAATGGGCCGGTCCTGGAAACACCATATATTTT
CASSQDQWAGPGNTIYF
>TRBD1|TRBJ1-2|TRBV7-9|-
TGTGCCAGCAGTAAGGCCGGGACAGGGGCGAACTATGGCTACACCTTC
CASSKAGTGANYGYTF